This T cell receptor (beta chain) was retrieved from a study of cytomegalovirus exposure and HLA in healthy donors. Researchers ran the PCR with 60 Vbeta and 13 Jbeta primers. Sequenced by immunoSEQ multiplex PCR; TCRdb stores in-frame clones only, minus some. The repertoire holds 150,000 to 160,000 clones, 70% to 80% seen once, with 7.7% in the top ten. The CDR3 runs 14 residues. Looked up from germline, CDR1 is LNHDA and CDR2 is SQIVND (reference sequence). The V segment lost 6 bases and the J segment 4 bases; nucleotides outside the gene matches: 4. This clone occurred a few times. Sequencing input: PBMCs. V is TRBV19 and J is TRBJ2-2; TRBD2 matches at 8 bases. The sequence came from a man aged 30-40 years in good health and CMV-seropositive. DNA of the CDR3: TGTGCCAGTAGACCCGGGGGGGCCACCGGGGAGCTGTTTTTT. Translated: CASRPGGATGELFF.